This T cell receptor (beta chain) was captured by sequencing in a study of a mutant IDH1 vaccine in newly diagnosed glioma. Study findings and constraints: Pseudoprogression showed no apparent link to changes in top peripheral T cell clonotypes.

Measured with immunoSEQ multiplex PCR; TCRdb has only the in-frame clones, and not every one. Of about 40,000 clones listed, just over 90% are singletons. The V gene end was trimmed by 0 bases and the J gene end by 7 bases; junction bases not matched to a gene: 12. The CDR3 length is 18 residues. Germline V gene sequence: CDR1 LNHNV, CDR2 YYDKDF (reference sequence). Described time point: week 5, during vaccination. The study gave 300 ug of mutant IDH1 20-mer peptide per vaccine dose, with topical imiquimod. On this clone itself: Its antigen is unknown.

The TCR was taken from a man aged 50-60 years with glioma. The chain couples TRBV15 to TRBJ1-4; 9 bases are shared with TRBD1. Specimen: PBMCs, collected from a glioma patient whose treatment included an IDH1 peptide vaccine. The chain's CDR3 is CATSRDANTGGGSEKLFF. The DNA of the CDR3 is TGTGCCACCAGCAGAGACGCCAACACAGGGGGCGGGAGTGAAAAACTGTTTTTT.